One and the same sample provided the 27 T cell receptor beta chains below, sequenced in a study of T cell changes during pregnancy in multiple sclerosis. Only in-frame clones appear in the TCRdb table, and some are missing; sequencing was by immunoSEQ multiplex PCR. Altogether about 70,000 clones are present, around 94% being singletons, with the ten largest covering approximately 0.58%. Sequencing was performed on peripheral blood, taken in the third trimester of pregnancy. Receptor source: a female donor with multiple sclerosis, enrolled in a pregnancy study.

The V call is TRBV9, the J call TRBJ2-1; TRBD1 matches 7 bases. CDR3 length: 15 amino acids. CDR1 and CDR2 (germline): SGDLS, YYNGEE. J lost 5 bases, V lost 4 bases, and 9 bases had no gene match. The CDR3 here is CASSRLGGNNNEQFF. The CDR3 DNA is TGTGCCAGCAGCCGCCTAGGGGGCAATAACAATGAGCAGTTCTTC.

V usage is TRBV7-9 and J usage is TRBJ1-2; perhaps TRBD1 as D (6 bases). Between the trimmed V and J ends, which lost 4 bases and 5 bases, there was a span of 14 bases. The CDR3 totals 14 residues. Germline values: CDR1 SEHNR, CDR2 FQNEAQ (reference sequence). CDR3 in DNA: TGTGCCAGCAGCTACAGGGAATCTGAGTATGGCTACACCTTC. Encoded protein: CASSYRESEYGYTF.

CDR3 sequence: CASSITGVTDTQYF. In DNA, the CDR3 is TGTGCCAGTAGTATAACAGGGGTCACAGATACGCAGTATTTT. The chain employs TRBV19 and TRBJ2-3, with 7 positions matching TRBD1. The CDR3 totals 14 residues. Germline V CDR1 and CDR2: LNHDA, SQIVND (reference sequence). V trimming: 2 bases; J trimming: 2 bases; junction bases outside the gene matches: 1.

The V and J genes are TRBV10-3 and TRBJ1-1, with 7 bases fitting TRBD1. Germline loops: CDR1 ENHRY, CDR2 SYGVKD. CDR3 length equals 14 residues. The V segment lost 1 base and the J segment 7 bases; nucleotides outside the gene matches: 6. CDR3 nucleotides: TGTGCCATCAGTGAGTTAGAAGGGGGCTTTGAAGCTTTCTTT. Protein product: CAISELEGGFEAFF.

CDR3 region: CASSPLLAEGNYGYTF. CDR3 bases: TGTGCCAGCTCACCACTCCTGGCGGAGGGGAACTATGGCTACACCTTC. V gene TRBV18 combines with J gene TRBJ1-2; possibly TRBD1 for D (5 bases). Trimming cost V 1 base and J 2 bases, with 14 bases left between them. The germline gives CDR1 KGHSH, CDR2 LQKENI. The CDR3 is 16 amino acids.

The chain links TRBV4-3 to TRBJ1-2; D unresolved. The length of the CDR3 is 14 residues. Germline CDR1 is LGHNA and CDR2 is YSLEER. Trimming pared 0 bases from V and 9 bases from J, leaving 14 bases between. The CDR3 is CASSQDIGSSRYTF. CDR3 sequence (DNA): TGCGCCAGCAGCCAAGATATTGGTAGCTCCCGCTACACCTTC.

The J gene is TRBJ2-2, the V gene TRBV5-1, with TRBD1 matching over 8 bases. Germline CDR1 is SGHRS and CDR2 is YFSETQ. The CDR3 sequence is 16 residues long. J gave up 4 bases and V 1 base, and 6 bases lay outside the gene matches. CDR3 sequence: CASSLSLDRATGELFF. The CDR3, as DNA: TGCGCCAGCAGCTTGAGTCTGGACAGGGCCACCGGGGAGCTGTTTTTT. Based on the CDR3 plus reference TRBV5-1 and TRBJ2-2, the full variable domain is KAGVTQTPRYLIKTRGQQVTLSCSPISGHRSVSWYQQTPGQGLQFLFEYFSETQRNKGNFPGRFSGRQFSNSRSEMNVSTLELGDSALYLCASSLSLDRATGELFFGEGSRLTVL.

This chain joins TRBV5-4 and TRBJ2-7, with D tentatively TRBD2 (5 bases). V lost 3 bases to trimming and J lost 0 bases, with 13 bases between them. Germline-derived CDR1 and CDR2 are SGHNT and YYREEE (reference sequence). The CDR3 consists of 15 residues. The CDR3 bases are TGTGCCAGCAGCTCGTCATTCGGGATCTCCTACGAGCAGTACTTC. Its protein product is CASSSSFGISYEQYF.

The chain uses TRBV19 and TRBJ1-2; tentatively, D is TRBD1 (6 bases). Per the germline V gene, CDR1 is LNHDA and CDR2 is SQIVND (reference sequence). V was trimmed by 7 bases and J by 1 base, leaving 13 bases between them. The CDR3 is made up of 14 amino acids. As DNA, the CDR3 is TGTGCCAGTATGGGGTGGGGGCATAACTATGGCTACACCTTC. It encodes CASMGWGHNYGYTF. Together with reference TRBV19 and TRBJ1-2, the CDR3 gives the full variable domain: DGGITQSPKYLFRKEGQNVTLSCEQNLNHDAMYWYRQDPGQGLRLIYYSQIVNDFQKGDIAEGYSVSREKKESFPLTVTSAQKNPTAFYLCASMGWGHNYGYTFGSGTRLTVV.

The chain joins TRBV9 to TRBJ2-3; 9 bases are a match to TRBD1. The V gene's germline CDR1 is SGDLS and CDR2 YYNGEE. Trimming at V came to 2 bases and at J to 5 bases, leaving 12 bases not matched to a gene. The CDR3 has 17 amino acids. CDR3 residues: CASSVDPGTGSLDTQYF. In DNA form, the CDR3 reads TGTGCCAGCAGCGTGGACCCCGGGACAGGGAGTTTAGATACGCAGTATTTT.

The V gene is TRBV29-1, the J gene TRBJ1-2; perhaps TRBD1 as D (5 bases). The germline V gene encodes CDR1 SQVTM and CDR2 ANQGSEA. CDR3 size: 12 residues. Trimming pared 7 bases from V and 8 bases from J, leaving 17 bases between. The CDR3 here is CSDLQGHTGYTF. As DNA, the CDR3 is TGCAGCGACTTGCAGGGTCACACGGGCTACACCTTC.

The V call is TRBV29-1, the J call TRBJ1-1; no reliable D call. This CDR3 contains 11 residues. From germline, CDR1 is SQVTM and CDR2 ANQGSEA. V lost 7 bases, J lost 4 bases, and 10 bases lay in between. Here the CDR3 DNA reads TGCAGCGCGGTCGCGTTCACTGAAGCTTTCTTT. Amino acids: CSAVAFTEAFF.

This clone was observed a single time. V usage is TRBV6-5 and J usage is TRBJ2-7; TRBD2 might be the D (6 bases). Per the germline V gene, CDR1 is MNHEY and CDR2 is SVGAGI. CDR3 length: 13 residues. With 5 bases removed from V and 1 base from J, the gap between germline ends came to 9 bases. This chain's CDR3 is CASSGLSSYEQYF. For the CDR3, the DNA is TGTGCCAGCAGTGGACTATCATCCTACGAGCAGTACTTC.

This chain uses TRBV11-2 with TRBJ2-3; D not certain. Germline V gene lookup returns CDR1 SGHAT and CDR2 FQNNGV. Between the trimmed V and J ends, which lost 7 bases and 2 bases, there was a span of 10 bases. The CDR3 runs to 13 residues. The CDR3 loop is CASKLASTDTQYF. Written as DNA, the CDR3 is TGTGCCAGCAAGTTGGCCTCCACAGATACGCAGTATTTT.

The chain employs TRBV7-9 and TRBJ2-1; TRBD2 is a possible D gene (5 bases). CDR1 is SEHNR and CDR2 is FQNEAQ in the germline V gene (reference sequence). Deletions cut 3 bases from V and 5 bases from J, with 11 bases between. This CDR3 is 14 amino acids long. The CDR3 sequence is CASSFTGLHNEQFF. Here the CDR3 DNA reads TGTGCCAGCAGCTTCACGGGGTTGCACAATGAGCAGTTCTTC. The whole variable domain, filled in from reference TRBV7-9 and TRBJ2-1, reads DTGVSQNPRHKITKRGQNVTFRCDPISEHNRLYWYRQTLGQGPEFLTYFQNEAQLEKSRLLSDRFSAERPKGSFSTLEIQRTEQGDSAMYLCASSFTGLHNEQFFGPGTRLTVL.

The genes are TRBV5-5 and TRBJ1-1; D is undetermined. Germline CDR1 SGHKS, CDR2 YYEKEE (reference sequence). V was clipped by 1 base and J by 5 bases, with 15 bases between them. This CDR3 region has 15 residues. In DNA form, the CDR3 reads TGTGCCAGCAGCTTGTGGGAGGGAGATTTAACTGAAGCTTTCTTT. This codes for CASSLWEGDLTEAFF.

This clone occurred a few times. The chain recombines TRBV6-1 with TRBJ1-1, with a possible D match to TRBD1 (5 bases). The CDR3 loop spans 13 amino acids. Trimming stripped 4 bases from V and 1 base from J, with 7 bases between. Germline V gives CDR1 MNHNS, CDR2 SASEGT. The CDR3 sequence is CASSGTRNTEAFF. In DNA, the CDR3 is TGTGCCAGCAGTGGGACACGGAACACTGAAGCTTTCTTT.

This chain connects TRBV13 to TRBJ1-3; the match to TRBD1 covers 7 bases. CDR1 is PRHDT and CDR2 is FYEKMQ in the germline V gene (reference sequence). With V trimmed by 5 bases and J by 6 bases, 4 bases remained unmatched. The CDR3 has 13 amino acids. The CDR3 DNA is TGTGCCAGCAGCGTCGGGACAGAAAACACCATATATTTT. Its translation is CASSVGTENTIYF.

The chain employs TRBV7-3 and TRBJ1-1; D perhaps matches TRBD1 (5 bases). CDR3 size: 16 residues. Trimming stripped 4 bases from V and 1 base from J, with 16 bases between. Germline V gene data show CDR1 as SGHTA and CDR2 as FQGTGA. CDR3 amino acids: CASSSGGVVGNTEAFF. CDR3 coding DNA: TGTGCCAGCAGCTCCGGGGGGGTTGTAGGGAACACTGAAGCTTTCTTT.

The rearrangement uses TRBV4-3 and TRBJ2-2; weak D call: TRBD1 (5 bases). Germline assignment: CDR1 LGHNA and CDR2 YSLEER. The CDR3 length is 13 residues. The V and J ends lost 4 bases and 7 bases respectively, with 10 bases between them. This chain's CDR3 is CASSRQMRGELFF. Written as DNA, the CDR3 is TGCGCCAGCAGCCGACAGATGCGCGGGGAGCTGTTTTTT.

The V gene is TRBV25-1, the J gene TRBJ2-5; possibly TRBD2 for D (6 bases). Trimming pared 9 bases from V and 1 base from J, leaving 9 bases between. The CDR3 is 12 residues long. Germline V lookup: CDR1 MGHDK, CDR2 SYGVNS. The CDR3 DNA sequence: TGTGCCAGTAGACTAGGCCAAGAGACCCAGTACTTC. This encodes CASRLGQETQYF. Drawing the rest from reference TRBV25-1 and TRBJ2-5, the complete variable domain is EADIYQTPRYLVIGTGKKITLECSQTMGHDKMYWYQQDPGMELHLIHYSYGVNSTEKGDLSSESTVSRIRTEHFPLTLESARPSHTSQYLCASRLGQETQYFGPGTRLLVL.

The CDR3 nucleotides are TGTGCCAGTAGCCTAGGGGCTGTCTTCGGCACAGATACGCAGTATTTT. It is translated as CASSLGAVFGTDTQYF. The rearrangement joins TRBV19 to TRBJ2-3, with D maybe TRBD1 (5 bases). Germline V gives CDR1 LNHDA, CDR2 SQIVND (reference sequence). The V end lost 6 bases, the J end lost 1 base, and 17 bases lay between the germline ends. The CDR3 consists of 16 residues.

This sequence joins TRBV6-5 and TRBJ2-3; weak D call: TRBD1 (6 bases). The V gene's germline CDR1 is MNHEY and CDR2 SVGAGI. CDR3 length: 12 residues. V lost 5 bases and J 7 bases, leaving 10 bases between the germline ends. CDR3 loop: CASSNREHTQYF. CDR3 in DNA: TGTGCCAGCAGTAACAGGGAACATACGCAGTATTTT.

The V and J genes are TRBV29-1 and TRBJ2-7; 8 nucleotides line up with TRBD2. The CDR3 runs 13 residues. After removal of 3 bases from V and 4 bases from J, the junction contained 5 bases not matched to a gene. The germline gives CDR1 SQVTM, CDR2 ANQGSEA. This chain's CDR3 is CSVEASGPYEQYF. In DNA, the CDR3 is TGCAGCGTTGAGGCTAGCGGGCCATACGAGCAGTACTTC.

This chain connects TRBV7-9 to TRBJ1-2; 7 bases are a match to TRBD1. Germline assignment: CDR1 SEHNR and CDR2 FQNEAQ (reference sequence). The CDR3 is made up of 17 amino acids. The junction had 12 bases not matched to a gene; V was cut back by 2 bases and J by 3 bases. CDR3 region: CASSLRTGRRRDYGYTF. The CDR3 bases are TGTGCCAGCAGCTTAAGGACAGGAAGGAGGAGGGACTATGGCTACACCTTC.

V and J are TRBV6-6 and TRBJ2-4; 11 nucleotides match TRBD1. The germline CDR1 and CDR2 sequences are MNHNY and SVGAGI (reference sequence). This CDR3 is built from 15 residues. V lost 2 bases to trimming and J lost 6 bases; unmatched junction nucleotides: 3. Written as DNA, the CDR3 is TGTGCCAGCAGTTACCCGGGGACAGGGGGAAACATTCAGTACTTC. Residues: CASSYPGTGGNIQYF.

J is TRBJ1-1 and V is TRBV6-4; D remains unclear. CDR1 and CDR2 from the germline V gene are MRHNA and SNTAGT. CDR3 length equals 15 residues. The V gene lost 3 bases and the J gene lost 1 base, with 12 bases spanning the gap. The CDR3 DNA reads as TGTGCCAGCAGTGAATTTGCGGGTGGGAACACTGAAGCTTTCTTT. It codes for CASSEFAGGNTEAFF.